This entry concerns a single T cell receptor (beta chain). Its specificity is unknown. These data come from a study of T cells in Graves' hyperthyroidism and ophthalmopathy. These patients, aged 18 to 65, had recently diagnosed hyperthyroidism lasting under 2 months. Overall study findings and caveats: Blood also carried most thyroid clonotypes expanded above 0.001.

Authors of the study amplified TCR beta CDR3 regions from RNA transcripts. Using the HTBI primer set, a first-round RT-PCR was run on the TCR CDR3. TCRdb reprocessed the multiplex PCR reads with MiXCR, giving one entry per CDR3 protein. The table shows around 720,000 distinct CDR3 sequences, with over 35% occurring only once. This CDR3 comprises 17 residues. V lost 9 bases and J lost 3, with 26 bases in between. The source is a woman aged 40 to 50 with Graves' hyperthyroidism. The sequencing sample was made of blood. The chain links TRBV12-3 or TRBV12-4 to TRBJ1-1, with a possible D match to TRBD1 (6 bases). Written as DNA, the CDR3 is TGTGCCAGTAACCTTTATAACACAGGGAAGAAACACACTGAAGCTTTCTTT. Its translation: CASNLYNTGKKHTEAFF.